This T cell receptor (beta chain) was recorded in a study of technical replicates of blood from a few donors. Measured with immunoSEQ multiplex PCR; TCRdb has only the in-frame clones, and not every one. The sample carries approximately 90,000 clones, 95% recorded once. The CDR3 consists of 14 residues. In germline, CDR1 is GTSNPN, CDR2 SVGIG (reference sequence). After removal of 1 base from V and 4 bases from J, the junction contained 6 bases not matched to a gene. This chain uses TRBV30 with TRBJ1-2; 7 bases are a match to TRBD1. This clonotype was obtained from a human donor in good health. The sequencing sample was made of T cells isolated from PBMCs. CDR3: CAWSAQGIGYGYTF. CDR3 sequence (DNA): TGTGCCTGGAGTGCACAGGGGATTGGCTATGGCTACACCTTC.